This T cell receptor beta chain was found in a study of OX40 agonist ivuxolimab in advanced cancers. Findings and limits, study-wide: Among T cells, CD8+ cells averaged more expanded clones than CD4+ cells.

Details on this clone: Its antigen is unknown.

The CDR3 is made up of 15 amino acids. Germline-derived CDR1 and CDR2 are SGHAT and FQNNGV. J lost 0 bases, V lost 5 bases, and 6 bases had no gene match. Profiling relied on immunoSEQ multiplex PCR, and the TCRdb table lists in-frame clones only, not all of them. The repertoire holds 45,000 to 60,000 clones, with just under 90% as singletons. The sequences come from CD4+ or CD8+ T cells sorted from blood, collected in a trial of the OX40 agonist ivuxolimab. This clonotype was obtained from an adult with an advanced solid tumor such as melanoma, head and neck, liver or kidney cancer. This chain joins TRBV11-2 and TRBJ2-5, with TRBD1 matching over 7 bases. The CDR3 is CASSVDRWYQETQYF. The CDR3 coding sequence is TGTGCCAGCAGCGTGGACAGGTGGTACCAAGAGACCCAGTACTTC.